This TCR beta chain was observed in a study of metastatic and nonmetastatic thyroid tumors. Study context: Malignant and benign thyroid patients had repertoires compared in peripheral blood and tumor or nodule tissue. General study points: Benign nodules were reported to have significantly lower TCR beta diversity than malignant thyroid tumors, in blood and tumor.

TCRdb used MiXCR to call clones anew from the PCR reads. The sample includes 35,000 or so clones, roughly a sixth of them seen just once. This clone appeared many times. The antigen remains undetermined. The CDR3 contains 16 residues. The junction had 7 bases not matched to a gene; V was cut back by 3 bases and J by 6 bases. CDR1 GTSNPN and CDR2 SVGIG come from the germline V gene (reference sequence). Each patient went into thyroid surgery without having received any treatment. Input material: blood. The source of this sequence is a male donor with papillary thyroid cancer or a benign thyroid nodule (not recorded which). Some clones in this sample may be carry-over from other donors' samples. The chain recombines TRBV30 with TRBJ2-1, with 14 bases matching TRBD2. The CDR3 nucleotides read TGTGCCTGGAGGTCAGGACTAGCGGGGGGAGGCAATGAGCAGTTCTTC. Translating it yields CAWRSGLAGGGNEQFF.